Detailed here is one T cell receptor (beta chain). Per the authors' pipeline: It was from reference gene primer amplification that nucleated cell counts were estimated. Some clones are missing from TCRdb's copy, which holds only in-frame ones; the method was immunoSEQ multiplex PCR. Clonal size and the V and J genes are those of that table, whereas D and trimming came from the DNA. Altogether 310,000 or so clones are present, roughly 90% being singletons, with the ten largest covering around 6%. The germline gives CDR1 LGHDT, CDR2 YNNKEL (reference sequence). J lost 8 bases, V lost 0 bases, and 6 bases had no gene match. The CDR3 covers 14 residues. The data originate from a study of blood T cell repertoires in COVID-19. Study context: Acute and convalescent COVID-19 samples came from the United States, Italy and Spain.

The TCR was taken from a man between 18 and 29 years old who had recovered from COVID-19. Sequencing input: peripheral blood. V is TRBV3-1 (or the pseudogene TRBV3-2) and J is TRBJ1-2, with 7 bases matching TRBD1. The CDR3 reads CASSQEIRGLGYTF. In DNA, the CDR3 is TGTGCCAGCAGCCAAGAAATTAGGGGGCTCGGCTACACCTTC.